The 10 T cell receptor beta chains below were found in one sample sequenced in a study of T cell responses to AZD1222 COVID-19 vaccine. The table came from immunoSEQ multiplex PCR; TCRdb's copy has only in-frame clones and leaves some out. The repertoire holds approximately 150,000 clones, with roughly 88% as singletons. The source was peripheral blood, collected 28 days after the second AZD1222 dose. The receptors stem from an adult who received the AZD1222 COVID-19 vaccine.

The chain links TRBV5-5 to TRBJ1-2; D remains unclear. Trimming cost V 0 bases and J 7 bases, with 10 bases left between them. Per the germline V gene, CDR1 is SGHKS and CDR2 is YYEKEE (reference sequence). The CDR3 sequence is 13 residues long. CDR3 sequence reads: CASSLEWTGGYTF. Here the CDR3 DNA reads TGTGCCAGCAGCTTGGAATGGACGGGTGGCTACACCTTC.

The rearrangement joins TRBV7-9 to TRBJ2-5; D might be TRBD1 (6 bases). The V gene lost 5 bases and the J gene lost 2 bases, with 15 bases spanning the gap. The CDR3 totals 15 residues. Looked up from germline, CDR1 is SEHNR and CDR2 is FQNEAQ (reference sequence). The CDR3 nucleotides read TGTGCCAGCAGCCCCGGACAAGGGGGTCAAGAGACCCAGTACTTC. The encoded protein is CASSPGQGGQETQYF.

This clone was observed a single time. The chain combines TRBV6-1 with TRBJ2-5, with 11 bases lining up with TRBD2. V lost 1 base to trimming and J lost 1 base; unmatched junction nucleotides: 2. The length of the CDR3 is 16 residues. Per the germline V gene, CDR1 is MNHNS and CDR2 is SASEGT. CDR3 region: CASSEELAGVQETQYF. CDR3 nucleotides: TGTGCCAGCAGTGAAGAACTAGCGGGGGTCCAAGAGACCCAGTACTTC.

The gene calls are TRBV5-4 and TRBJ1-6; TRBD1 aligns across 7 bases. There are 16 residues in the CDR3. Germline V gene lookup returns CDR1 SGHNT and CDR2 YYREEE (reference sequence). Germline trimming cut 2 bases from V and 0 bases from J; bases unmatched to any gene: 2. The CDR3 region is CASSLGGGSYNSPLHF. CDR3 DNA: TGTGCCAGCAGCTTAGGGGGCGGCTCCTATAATTCACCCCTCCACTTT. Supplemented by reference TRBV5-4 and TRBJ1-6, the full variable domain reads ETGVTQSPTHLIKTRGQQVTLRCSSQSGHNTVSWYQQALGQGPQFIFQYYREEENGRGNFPPRFSGLQFPNYSSELNVNALELDDSALYLCASSLGGGSYNSPLHFGNGTRLTVT.

The chain recombines TRBV5-1 with TRBJ2-1; 10 bases match TRBD2. The CDR3 totals 14 residues. The junction had 5 bases not matched to a gene; V was cut back by 5 bases and J by 6 bases. Looked up from germline, CDR1 is SGHRS and CDR2 is YFSETQ. The CDR3 nucleotides read TGCGCCAGCAGTCGTCTAGCGGGAGCCAATGAGCAGTTCTTC. Amino acid sequence: CASSRLAGANEQFF.

V gene TRBV28 combines with J gene TRBJ1-5; the D gene is possibly TRBD1 (5 bases). This CDR3 has 15 amino acids. The V end lost 3 bases, the J end lost 4 bases, and 13 bases lay between the germline ends. Germline lookup yields CDR1 MDHEN and CDR2 SYDVKM. The CDR3 coding sequence is TGTGCCAGCAGTTTGAGTTCGACAGCTAATCAGCCCCAGCATTTT. It encodes CASSLSSTANQPQHF.

With regard to this clone: Other DNA variants within this sample encode the same CDR3. In DNA form, the CDR3 reads TGTGCCAGCAGCTTAAGCGGTTCCTATAATTCACCCCTCCACTTT. Translating it yields CASSLSGSYNSPLHF. This rearrangement joins TRBV7-2 to TRBJ1-6; D is unresolved. CDR1 and CDR2 (germline): SGHTA, FQGNSA. The V and J ends lost 2 bases and 1 base respectively, with 6 bases between them. The CDR3 sequence is 15 residues long.

The chain carries TRBV5-6 and TRBJ1-1; 7 positions match TRBD1. The CDR3 has 19 residues. From germline, CDR1 is SGHDT and CDR2 YYEEEE. The V gene end was trimmed by 2 bases and the J gene end by 0 bases; junction bases not matched to a gene: 16. In nucleotides, the CDR3 is TGTGCCAGCAGCTTCAGGTTTTCGACAGGGAGATGGATGAACACTGAAGCTTTCTTT. Amino acids: CASSFRFSTGRWMNTEAFF.

The chain links TRBV28 to TRBJ1-2; D is undetermined. This CDR3 region has 14 residues. Germline V CDR1 and CDR2: MDHEN, SYDVKM. V was pared by 4 bases and J by 4 bases, with 13 bases between. The CDR3 DNA reads as TGTGCCAGCAGTTCCGCCGGGATTCCCTATGGCTACACCTTC. The encoded protein is CASSSAGIPYGYTF.

The chain couples TRBV19 to TRBJ1-5; 7 bases fit TRBD1. The CDR3 sequence is 14 residues long. The ends lost 1 base at V and 5 bases at J; junction bases unmatched: 2. Germline assignment: CDR1 LNHDA and CDR2 SQIVND (reference sequence). CDR3 nucleotides: TGTGCCAGTAGTATAGTCACAGGGGATCAGCCCCAGCATTTT. It translates to CASSIVTGDQPQHF.